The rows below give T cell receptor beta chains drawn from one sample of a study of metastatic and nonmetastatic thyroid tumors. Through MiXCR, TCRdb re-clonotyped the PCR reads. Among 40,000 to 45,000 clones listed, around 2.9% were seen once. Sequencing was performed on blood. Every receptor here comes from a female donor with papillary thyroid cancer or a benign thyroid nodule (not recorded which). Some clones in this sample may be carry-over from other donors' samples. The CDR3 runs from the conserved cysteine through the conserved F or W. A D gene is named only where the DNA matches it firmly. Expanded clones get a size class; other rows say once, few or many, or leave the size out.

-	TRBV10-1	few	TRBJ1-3	TGCGCCAGCAGTGAGTCTGGGGGCTCTGGAAACACCATATATTTT	CASSESGGSGNTIYF
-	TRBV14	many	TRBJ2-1	TGTGCCAGCAGTCTGTCTTCCTGGAGCTCCTACAATGAGCAGTTCTTC	CASSLSSWSSYNEQFF
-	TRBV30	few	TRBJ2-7	TGTGCCTGGAGTGTAGGTGGGTCGGGGCGGGAGCAGTACTTC	CAWSVGGSGREQYF
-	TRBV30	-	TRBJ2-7	TGTGCCTGGAGTACCGGGACGGATATTTCCTACGAGCAGTACTTC	CAWSTGTDISYEQYF
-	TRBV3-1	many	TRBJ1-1	TGTGCCAGCAGCGGAAGCCTAGGTCCGAACACTGAAGCTTTCTTT	CASSGSLGPNTEAFF
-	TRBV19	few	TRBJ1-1	TGTGCCAGTAGTATAGAGGGTCCGGCCACTGAAGCTTTCTTT	CASSIEGPATEAFF
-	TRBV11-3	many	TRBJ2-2	TGTGCCAGCAGCTTGGGTGGCCCTACCGGGGAGCTGTTTTTT	CASSLGGPTGELFF
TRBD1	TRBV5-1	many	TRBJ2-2	TGCGCCAGCAGCTCGGGACAGGGGACCGGGGAGCTGTTTTTT	CASSSGQGTGELFF
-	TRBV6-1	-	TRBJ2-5	TGTGCCAGCAGTGAAGGCGAAGCTCAATCAAAGACCCAGTACTTC	CASSEGEAQSKTQYF
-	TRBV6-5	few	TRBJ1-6	TGTGCCAGCAGTGACTCGAAGGCGGGGAATTCACCCCTCCACTTT	CASSDSKAGNSPLHF
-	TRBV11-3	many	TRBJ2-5	TGTGCCAGCAGCTTGCCAGGGGAAGAGACCCAGTACTTC	CASSLPGEETQYF
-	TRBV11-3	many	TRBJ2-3	TGTGCCAGCAGCGCTCGAGGCCGAGGGTTAGGGACAGATACGCAGTATTTT	CASSARGRGLGTDTQYF
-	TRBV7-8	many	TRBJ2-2	TGTGCCAGCAGCTTTGGGGGCACGGGCACCGGGGAGCTGTTTTTT	CASSFGGTGTGELFF
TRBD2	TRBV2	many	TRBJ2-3	TGTGCCAGCAGTGAAGAGCTAGCGGGAGGGGGAGATACGCAGTATTTT	CASSEELAGGGDTQYF
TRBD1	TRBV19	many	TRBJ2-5	TGTGCCAGTAGCAAATACAGGGGCCAAGAGACCCAGTACTTC	CASSKYRGQETQYF
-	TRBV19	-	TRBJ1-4	TGTGCCAGTAGTACGGGGGGAGCTAATGAAAAACTGTTTTTT	CASSTGGANEKLFF
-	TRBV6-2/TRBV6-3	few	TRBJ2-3	TGTGCCAGCAGTTACTCCTTAGCGGTCACAGATACGCAGTATTTT	CASSYSLAVTDTQYF
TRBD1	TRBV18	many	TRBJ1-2	TGTGCCAGCTCACCAAATCTAGGACAGGGCTATGGCTACACCTTC	CASSPNLGQGYGYTF
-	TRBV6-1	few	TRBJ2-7	TGTGCCAGCAGTGAGGGCAACTCCTACGAGCAGTACTTC	CASSEGNSYEQYF
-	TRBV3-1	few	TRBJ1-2	TGTGCCAGCGGCCCGGGGGGGGGCTACACCTTC	CASGPGGGYTF
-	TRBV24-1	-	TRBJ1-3	TGTGCCACCAGTGACTCCTCCGGAAACACCATATATTTT	CATSDSSGNTIYF
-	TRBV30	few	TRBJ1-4	TGTGCCTTTAGTGTACGCTTGGGTGAAAAACTGTTTTTT	CAFSVRLGEKLFF
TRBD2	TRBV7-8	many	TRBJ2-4	TGTGCCAGCAGCGCTACAGCGGGGGGAGCCAAAAACATTCAGTACTTC	CASSATAGGAKNIQYF
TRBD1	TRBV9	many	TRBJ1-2	TGTGCCAGCAGCGCGTCGGGACAGGGTGGCGGCTACACCTTC	CASSASGQGGGYTF
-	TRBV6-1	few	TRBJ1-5	TGTGCCAGCAGTGAATATGAGGTACATAGCAATCAGCCCCAGCATTTT	CASSEYEVHSNQPQHF
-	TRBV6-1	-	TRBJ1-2	TGTGCCAGCGCGGGGGGAGGTGGCTACACCTTC	CASAGGGGYTF
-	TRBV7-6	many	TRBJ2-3	TGTGCCAGCAGCTTGGGGCCAGGACGCACAGATACGCAGTATTTT	CASSLGPGRTDTQYF
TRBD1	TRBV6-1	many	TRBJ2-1	TGTGCCAGCAGTTCCTACCGTGGGACAGGGGAAGGAGAGCAGTTCTTC	CASSSYRGTGEGEQFF
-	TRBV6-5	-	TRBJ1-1	TGTGCCAGCAGTTCCTACAGGAATATGAACACTGAAGCTTTCTTT	CASSSYRNMNTEAFF
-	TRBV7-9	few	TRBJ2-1	TGTGCCAGCAGCTTAGACGGGAGTGCCTACAATGAGCAGTTCTTC	CASSLDGSAYNEQFF
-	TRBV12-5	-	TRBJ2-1	TGTGCTGGTGGTTTGGGACGGGGGCAGCACAATGAGCAGTTCTTC	CAGGLGRGQHNEQFF
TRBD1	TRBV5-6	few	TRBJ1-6	TGTGCCAGCACCATCCGGGACAGGGGGCCTTTCTCACCCCTCCACTTT	CASTIRDRGPFSPLHF
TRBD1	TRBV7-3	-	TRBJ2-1	TGTGCCAGCAGCTGGACAGGGGGCTACAATGAGCAGTTCTTC	CASSWTGGYNEQFF
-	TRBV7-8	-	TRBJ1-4	TGTGCCAGCAGCTTAAATCTCCACCCAGGCACTACAACTAATGAAAAACTGTTTTTT	CASSLNLHPGTTTNEKLFF
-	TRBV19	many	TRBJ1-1	TGTGCCAGTAGTATCTCCCCAGGGTTCACTGAAGCTTTCTTT	CASSISPGFTEAFF
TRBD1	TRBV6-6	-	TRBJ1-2	TGTGCCAGCAGTTTCTTAGGACAGGGCGAGGCTGGCTACACCTTC	CASSFLGQGEAGYTF
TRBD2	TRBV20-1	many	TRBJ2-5	TGCAGTGCAACCACCCTTCCGGGACTAGCGGGACCCTTGTCGGCCCAGTACTTC	CSATTLPGLAGPLSAQYF
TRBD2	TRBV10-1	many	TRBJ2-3	TGCGCCAGCAGTGACACAAGCGGGACTACCTTTCTGGATACACAGTATTTT	CASSDTSGTTFLDTQYF
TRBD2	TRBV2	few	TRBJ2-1	TGTGCCAGCAGTGAAGTGGGGACTAGCGGGAGGGCGATTTTC	CASSEVGTSGRAIF
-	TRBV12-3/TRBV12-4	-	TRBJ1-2	TGTGCCAGCACAAAGTGGCAGAACTATGGCTACACCTTC	CASTKWQNYGYTF
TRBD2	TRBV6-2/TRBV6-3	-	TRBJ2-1	TGTGCCAGCAGTCGGCTAGCGGGAGGTTTCAATACTGAGCAGTTCTTC	CASSRLAGGFNTEQFF
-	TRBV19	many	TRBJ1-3	TGTGCCAGTAGTGTCGACCAATCTGGAAACACCATATATTTT	CASSVDQSGNTIYF
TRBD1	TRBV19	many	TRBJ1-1	TGTGCCAGTAGTAACACCGGGACAGGGGGCACTGAAGCTTTCTTT	CASSNTGTGGTEAFF
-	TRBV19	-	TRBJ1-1	TGTGCCAGTAGTAGCCCGACGGGTATGAACACTGAAGCTTTCTTT	CASSSPTGMNTEAFF
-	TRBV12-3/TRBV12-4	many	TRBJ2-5	TGTGCCAGCAGTTTGACGGCAGCCCAAGAGACCCAGTACTTC	CASSLTAAQETQYF
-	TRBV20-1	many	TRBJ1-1	TGCAGTGCGCCGACCTTGACAGGTATGAACACTGAAGCTTTCTTT	CSAPTLTGMNTEAFF
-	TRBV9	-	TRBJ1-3	TGTGCCAGCAGCGTAGCAGGGCGAAACACCATATATTTT	CASSVAGRNTIYF
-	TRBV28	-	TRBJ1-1	TGTGCCAGCAGAGAATTGAACACTGAAGCTTTCTTT	CASRELNTEAFF
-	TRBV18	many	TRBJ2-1	TGTGCCAGCTCACCAGGGACTCACTTGGAGCCCCGTCCGCCCCGCGAGCAGTTCTTC	CASSPGTHLEPRPPREQFF
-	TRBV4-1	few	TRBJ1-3	TGCGCCAGCAGTGGTAACACCATGTATTTT	CASSGNTMYF
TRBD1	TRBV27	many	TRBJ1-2	TGTGCCAGCAGGGGCCCTGGACAGGGTCCCGGTGGCTACACCTTC	CASRGPGQGPGGYTF
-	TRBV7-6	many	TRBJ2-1	TGTGCCAGCAGCCCCGGGCCGAGGGATGAGCAGTTCTTC	CASSPGPRDEQFF
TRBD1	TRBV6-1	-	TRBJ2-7	TGTGCCAGCAGGGAGACCGGGACAGGGACCTACGAGCAGTACTTC	CASRETGTGTYEQYF
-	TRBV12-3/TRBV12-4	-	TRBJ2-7	TGTGCCAGCAGTTTAAGCCAGGAGCAGTACTTC	CASSLSQEQYF